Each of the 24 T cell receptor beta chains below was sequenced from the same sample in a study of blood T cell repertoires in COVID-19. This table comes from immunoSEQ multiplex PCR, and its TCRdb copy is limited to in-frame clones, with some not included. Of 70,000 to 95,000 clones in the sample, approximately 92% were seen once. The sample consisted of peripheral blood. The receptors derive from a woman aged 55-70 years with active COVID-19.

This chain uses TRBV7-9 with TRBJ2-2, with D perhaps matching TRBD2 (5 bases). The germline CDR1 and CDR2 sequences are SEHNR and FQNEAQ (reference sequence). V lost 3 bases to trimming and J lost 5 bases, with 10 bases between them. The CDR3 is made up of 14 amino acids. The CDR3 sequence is CASSLRVQTGELFF. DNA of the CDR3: TGTGCCAGCAGCTTGAGGGTACAAACCGGGGAGCTGTTTTTT. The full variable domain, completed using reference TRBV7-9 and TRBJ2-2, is DTGVSQNPRHKITKRGQNVTFRCDPISEHNRLYWYRQTLGQGPEFLTYFQNEAQLEKSRLLSDRFSAERPKGSFSTLEIQRTEQGDSAMYLCASSLRVQTGELFFGEGSRLTVL.

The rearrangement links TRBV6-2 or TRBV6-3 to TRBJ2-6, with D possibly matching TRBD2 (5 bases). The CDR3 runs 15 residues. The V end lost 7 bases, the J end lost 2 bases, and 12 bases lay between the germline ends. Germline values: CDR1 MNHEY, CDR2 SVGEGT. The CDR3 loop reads CASNPAGAGANVLTF. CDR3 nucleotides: TGTGCCAGCAACCCTGCCGGGGCTGGGGCCAACGTCCTGACTTTC.

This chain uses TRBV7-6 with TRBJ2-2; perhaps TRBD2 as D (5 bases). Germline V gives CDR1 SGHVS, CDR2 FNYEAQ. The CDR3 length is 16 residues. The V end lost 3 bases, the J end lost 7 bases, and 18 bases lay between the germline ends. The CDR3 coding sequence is TGTGCCAGCAGCTTCGGGCAGGCAGGAGGAAGCGGGGAGCTGTTTTTT. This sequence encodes CASSFGQAGGSGELFF.

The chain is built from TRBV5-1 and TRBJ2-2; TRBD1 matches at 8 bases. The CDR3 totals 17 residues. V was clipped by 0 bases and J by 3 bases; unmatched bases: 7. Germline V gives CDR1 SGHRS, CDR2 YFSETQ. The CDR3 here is CASSLESGDRYTGELFF. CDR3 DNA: TGCGCCAGCAGCTTGGAGTCGGGGGACAGGTACACCGGGGAGCTGTTTTTT.

CDR3 nucleotides: TGTGCCAGCAGCCAAGTTGCACTGGTTGGAAACACCATATATTTT. Its protein product is CASSQVALVGNTIYF. The genes are TRBV3-1 (or the pseudogene TRBV3-2) and TRBJ1-3; no clear D. The CDR3 is 15 residues long. Trimming removed 1 base from V and 3 bases from J, with 10 bases in between. The V gene's germline CDR1 is LGHDT and CDR2 YNNKEL (reference sequence).

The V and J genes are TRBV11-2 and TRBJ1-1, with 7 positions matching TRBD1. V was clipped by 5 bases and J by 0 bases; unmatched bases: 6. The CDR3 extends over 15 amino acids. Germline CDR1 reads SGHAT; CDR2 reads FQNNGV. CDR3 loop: CASSRTTGLNTEAFF. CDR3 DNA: TGTGCCAGCAGCCGTACGACAGGGTTGAACACTGAAGCTTTCTTT.

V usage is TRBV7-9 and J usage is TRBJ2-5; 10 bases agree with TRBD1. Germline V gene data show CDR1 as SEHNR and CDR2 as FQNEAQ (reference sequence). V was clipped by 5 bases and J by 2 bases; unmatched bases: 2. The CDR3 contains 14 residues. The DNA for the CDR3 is TGTGCCAGCAGCCCGGGACAGGGGCAAGAGACCCAGTACTTC. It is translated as CASSPGQGQETQYF.

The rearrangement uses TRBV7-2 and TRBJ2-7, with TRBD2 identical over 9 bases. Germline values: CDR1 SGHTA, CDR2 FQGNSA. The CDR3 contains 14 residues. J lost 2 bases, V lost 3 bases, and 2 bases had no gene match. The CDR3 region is CASSLGLATYEQYF. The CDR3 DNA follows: TGTGCCAGCAGCTTGGGACTAGCTACCTACGAGCAGTACTTC. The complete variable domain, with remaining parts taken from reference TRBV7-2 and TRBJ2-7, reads GAGVSQSPSNKVTEKGKDVELRCDPISGHTALYWYRQSLGQGLEFLIYFQGNSAPDKSGLPSDRFSAERTGGSVSTLTIQRTQQEDSAVYLCASSLGLATYEQYFGPGTRLTVT.

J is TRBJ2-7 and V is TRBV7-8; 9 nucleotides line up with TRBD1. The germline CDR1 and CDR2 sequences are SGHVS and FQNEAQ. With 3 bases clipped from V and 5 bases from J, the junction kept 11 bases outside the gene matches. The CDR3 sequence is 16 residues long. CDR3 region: CASSFSGTGRVHEQYF. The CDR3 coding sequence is TGTGCCAGCAGCTTTTCGGGGACAGGGCGGGTCCACGAGCAGTACTTC.

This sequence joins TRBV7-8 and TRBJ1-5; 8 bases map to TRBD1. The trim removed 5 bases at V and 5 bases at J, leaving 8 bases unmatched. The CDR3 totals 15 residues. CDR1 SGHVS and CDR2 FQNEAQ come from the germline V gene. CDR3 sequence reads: CASSILDRADQPQHF. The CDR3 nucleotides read TGTGCCAGCAGCATCCTGGACAGGGCCGATCAGCCCCAGCATTTT.

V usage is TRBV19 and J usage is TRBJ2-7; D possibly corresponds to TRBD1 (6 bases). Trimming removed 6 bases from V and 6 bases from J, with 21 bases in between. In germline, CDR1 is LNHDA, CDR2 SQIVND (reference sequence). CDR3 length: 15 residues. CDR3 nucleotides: TGTGCCAGTAGCTTACAGGGCATAAGGGGATTCGAGCAGTACTTC. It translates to CASSLQGIRGFEQYF.

The CDR3 DNA follows: TGCAGCGGTGCCCATATCCTACAGGGGAGAAACGAGCAGTACTTC. It translates to CSGAHILQGRNEQYF. The chain carries TRBV29-1 and TRBJ2-7; 7 nucleotides match TRBD1. V gave up 7 bases and J gave up 5 bases; unmatched junction bases: 17. There are 15 residues in the CDR3. Germline V gene data show CDR1 as SQVTM and CDR2 as ANQGSEA.

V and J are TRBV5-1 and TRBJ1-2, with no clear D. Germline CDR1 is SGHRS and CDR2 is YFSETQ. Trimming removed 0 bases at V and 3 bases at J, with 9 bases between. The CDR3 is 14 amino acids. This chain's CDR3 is CASSLGTSDYGYTF. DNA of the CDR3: TGCGCCAGCAGCTTGGGTACCTCGGACTATGGCTACACCTTC. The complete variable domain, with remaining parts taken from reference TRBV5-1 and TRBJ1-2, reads KAGVTQTPRYLIKTRGQQVTLSCSPISGHRSVSWYQQTPGQGLQFLFEYFSETQRNKGNFPGRFSGRQFSNSRSEMNVSTLELGDSALYLCASSLGTSDYGYTFGSGTRLTVV.

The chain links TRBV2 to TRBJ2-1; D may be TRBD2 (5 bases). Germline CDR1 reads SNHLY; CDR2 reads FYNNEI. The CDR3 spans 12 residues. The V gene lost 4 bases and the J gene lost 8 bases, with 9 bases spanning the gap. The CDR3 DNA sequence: TGTGCCAGCAGTGTGTCCGGGGATGAGCAGTTCTTC. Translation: CASSVSGDEQFF.

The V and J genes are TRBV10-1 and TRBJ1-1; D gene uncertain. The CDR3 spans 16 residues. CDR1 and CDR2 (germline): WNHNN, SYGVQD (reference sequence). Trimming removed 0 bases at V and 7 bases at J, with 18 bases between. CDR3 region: CASSESRSTGINEAFF. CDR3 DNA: TGCGCCAGCAGTGAGTCGAGGTCTACCGGGATTAATGAAGCTTTCTTT.

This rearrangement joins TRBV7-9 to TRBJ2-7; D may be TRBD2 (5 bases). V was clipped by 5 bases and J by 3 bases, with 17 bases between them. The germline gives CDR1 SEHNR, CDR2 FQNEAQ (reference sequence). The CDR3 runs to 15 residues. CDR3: CASSPDFGDFYEQYF. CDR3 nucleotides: TGTGCCAGCAGCCCGGACTTCGGGGATTTCTACGAGCAGTACTTC. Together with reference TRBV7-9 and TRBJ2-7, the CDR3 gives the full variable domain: DTGVSQNPRHKITKRGQNVTFRCDPISEHNRLYWYRQTLGQGPEFLTYFQNEAQLEKSRLLSDRFSAERPKGSFSTLEIQRTEQGDSAMYLCASSPDFGDFYEQYFGPGTRLTVT.

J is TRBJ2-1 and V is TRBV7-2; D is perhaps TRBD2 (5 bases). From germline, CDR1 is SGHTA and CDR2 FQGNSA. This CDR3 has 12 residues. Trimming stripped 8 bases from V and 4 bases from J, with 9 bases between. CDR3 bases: TGTGCCAGCCAAAGGGAGTACAATGAGCAGTTCTTC. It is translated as CASQREYNEQFF.

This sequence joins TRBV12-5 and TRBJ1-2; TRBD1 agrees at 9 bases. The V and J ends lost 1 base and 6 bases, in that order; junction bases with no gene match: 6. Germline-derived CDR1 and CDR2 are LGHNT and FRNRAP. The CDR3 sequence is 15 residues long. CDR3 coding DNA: TGTGCTAGTGGTTTGGATCTCGGGACAGGGAATGGCTACACCTTC. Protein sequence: CASGLDLGTGNGYTF.

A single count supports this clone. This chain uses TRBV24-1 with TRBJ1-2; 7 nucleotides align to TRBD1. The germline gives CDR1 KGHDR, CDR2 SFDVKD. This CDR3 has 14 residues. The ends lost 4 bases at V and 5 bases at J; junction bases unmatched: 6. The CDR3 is CATSDTSRGYGYTF. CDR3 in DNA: TGTGCCACCAGTGACACAAGCAGGGGGTATGGCTACACCTTC.

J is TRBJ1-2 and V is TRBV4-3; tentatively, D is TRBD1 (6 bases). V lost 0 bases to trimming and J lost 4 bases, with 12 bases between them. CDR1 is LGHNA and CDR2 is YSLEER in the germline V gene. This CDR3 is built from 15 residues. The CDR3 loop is CASSQDNRARYGYTF. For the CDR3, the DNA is TGCGCCAGCAGCCAAGATAACAGGGCTCGCTATGGCTACACCTTC.

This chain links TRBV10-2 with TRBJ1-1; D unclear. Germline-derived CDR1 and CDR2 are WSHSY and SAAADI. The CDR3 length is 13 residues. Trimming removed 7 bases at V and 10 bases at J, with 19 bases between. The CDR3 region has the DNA TGCGCCAGCACTCCCGGGAACGGAGTGGGAGCTTTCTTT. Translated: CASTPGNGVGAFF.

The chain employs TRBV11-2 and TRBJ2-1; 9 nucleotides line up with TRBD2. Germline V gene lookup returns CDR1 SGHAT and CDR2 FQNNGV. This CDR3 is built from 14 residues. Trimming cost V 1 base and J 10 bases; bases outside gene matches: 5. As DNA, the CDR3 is TGTGCCAGCAGCTTAGCAGCGGGGGGATGGGAGCAGTTCTTC. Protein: CASSLAAGGWEQFF.

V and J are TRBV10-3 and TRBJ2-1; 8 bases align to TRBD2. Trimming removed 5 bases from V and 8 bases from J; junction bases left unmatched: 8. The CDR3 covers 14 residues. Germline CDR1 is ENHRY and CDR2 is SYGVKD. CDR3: CAISSSGSRDEQFF. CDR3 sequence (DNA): TGTGCCATCAGTTCCAGCGGGAGTAGGGATGAGCAGTTCTTC.

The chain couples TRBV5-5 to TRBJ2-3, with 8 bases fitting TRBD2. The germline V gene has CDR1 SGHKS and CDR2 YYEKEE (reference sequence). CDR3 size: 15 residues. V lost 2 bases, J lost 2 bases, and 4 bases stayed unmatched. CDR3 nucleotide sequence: TGTGCCAGCAGCTTTATAGCGGGACCCACAGATACGCAGTATTTT. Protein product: CASSFIAGPTDTQYF. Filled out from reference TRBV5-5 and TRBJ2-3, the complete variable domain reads DAGVTQSPTHLIKTRGQQVTLRCSPISGHKSVSWYQQVLGQGPQFIFQYYEKEERGRGNFPDRFSARQFPNYSSELNVNALLLGDSALYLCASSFIAGPTDTQYFGPGTRLTVL.